The 27 T cell receptor beta chains below all came from one sample that was sequenced in a study of blood T cell repertoires in COVID-19. Generated by immunoSEQ multiplex PCR, the TCRdb table keeps only in-frame clones and is missing some. The sample has a few hundred thousand clones, around 83% seen once. Sequenced sample: PBMCs or T cells enriched from blood (not recorded which). The receptors were gathered from a woman between 45 and 60 years old who had recovered from COVID-19.

The chain is built from TRBV6-5 and TRBJ1-4; tentatively, D is TRBD1 (6 bases). The CDR3 totals 16 residues. Germline CDR1 reads MNHEY; CDR2 reads SVGAGI. V was cut by 0 bases and J by 0 bases, with 8 bases left in between. In nucleotides, the CDR3 is TGTGCCAGCAGTTACTCGGGGGCAGCAACTAATGAAAAACTGTTTTTT. Its translation is CASSYSGAATNEKLFF.

The rearrangement uses TRBV12-3 or TRBV12-4 and TRBJ1-1; D remains unclear. This CDR3 has 13 residues. V lost 11 bases, J lost 0 bases, and 13 bases lay in between. The CDR3 here is CAASRKMNTEAFF. The CDR3 nucleotides are TGTGCCGCCAGCAGGAAGATGAACACTGAAGCTTTCTTT.

The chain combines TRBV6-2 or TRBV6-3 with TRBJ1-5; D remains unclear. The germline CDR1 and CDR2 sequences are MNHEY and SVGEGT. The CDR3 has 16 amino acids. Trimming stripped 0 bases from V and 0 bases from J, with 9 bases between. The DNA of the CDR3 is TGTGCCAGCAGTTACTCGGCACATGATAGCAATCAGCCCCAGCATTTT. Residues: CASSYSAHDSNQPQHF.

The J gene is TRBJ2-1, the V gene TRBV6-4, with 8 bases fitting TRBD2. This CDR3 contains 14 residues. Looked up from germline, CDR1 is MRHNA and CDR2 is SNTAGT. Unmatched junction bases numbered 3, after V lost 3 bases and J lost 5 bases. The CDR3 DNA is TGTGCCAGCAGTGAGGTAGCGGGAAACAATGAGCAGTTCTTC. Its translation: CASSEVAGNNEQFF.

The chain employs TRBV19 and TRBJ2-5; D gene uncertain. CDR1 LNHDA and CDR2 SQIVND come from the germline V gene (reference sequence). The CDR3 totals 12 residues. The germline V and J ends were trimmed by 2 bases and 5 bases, with 6 bases remaining between them. CDR3 sequence: CASSITPETQYF. DNA for the CDR3: TGTGCCAGTAGTATAACTCCGGAGACCCAGTACTTC.

The chain recombines TRBV2 with TRBJ1-2; D gene uncertain. Germline CDR1 reads SNHLY; CDR2 reads FYNNEI. This CDR3 has 13 residues. The V gene lost 5 bases and the J gene lost 7 bases, with 14 bases spanning the gap. CDR3 region: CASSKITEGGYTF. CDR3 nucleotide sequence: TGTGCCAGCAGTAAAATCACCGAGGGTGGCTACACCTTC.

The genes are TRBV7-9 and TRBJ1-2, with D possibly being TRBD1 (5 bases). Germline CDR1 reads SEHNR; CDR2 reads FQNEAQ (reference sequence). Trimming removed 5 bases from V and 5 bases from J, with 12 bases in between. This CDR3 is built from 13 residues. The CDR3: CASSLRDLYGYTF. DNA of the CDR3: TGTGCCAGCAGCCTCAGGGATTTGTATGGCTACACCTTC.

This sequence joins TRBV3-1 (or the pseudogene TRBV3-2) and TRBJ2-1; D remains unclear. From germline, CDR1 is LGHDT and CDR2 YNNKEL (reference sequence). The CDR3 runs 15 residues. V lost 1 base, J lost 4 bases, and 11 bases lay in between. CDR3 amino acids: CASSQVLTRYNEQFF. DNA for the CDR3: TGTGCCAGCAGCCAAGTTCTGACCAGGTACAATGAGCAGTTCTTC.

The rearrangement links TRBV11-3 to TRBJ2-7; a weak D match, TRBD2 (6 bases). The CDR3 has 12 amino acids. In germline, CDR1 is SGHNT, CDR2 YENEEA. With 3 bases removed from V and 5 bases from J, the gap between germline ends came to 8 bases. The CDR3 region is CASSLGGHEQYF. The CDR3 bases are TGTGCCAGCAGCTTGGGGGGTCACGAGCAGTACTTC.

The V and J genes are TRBV18 and TRBJ2-5; the D gene is possibly TRBD1 (7 bases). Trimming took 2 bases from V and 4 from J, leaving 17 bases between them. The CDR3 spans 16 residues. Germline-derived CDR1 and CDR2 are KGHSH and LQKENI. CDR3 coding DNA: TGTGCCAGCTCACCAGCGGCAGGGGGGACGGGAGAGACCCAGTACTTC. It encodes CASSPAAGGTGETQYF.

The chain carries TRBV19 and TRBJ1-2, with D perhaps TRBD1 (6 bases). In germline, CDR1 is LNHDA, CDR2 SQIVND (reference sequence). This CDR3 has 12 residues. Trimming shortened V by 5 bases and J by 6 bases, and 10 bases separated the two germline ends. CDR3 loop: CASSYHRDGYTF. CDR3 DNA sequence: TGTGCCAGTAGTTATCACAGGGATGGCTACACCTTC.

The chain joins TRBV3-1 (or the pseudogene TRBV3-2) to TRBJ1-1; 12 bases line up with TRBD1. Germline CDR1 and CDR2: LGHDT and YNNKEL (reference sequence). The V segment lost 4 bases and the J segment 6 bases; nucleotides outside the gene matches: 9. CDR3 length: 16 amino acids. The CDR3 protein is CASSPRDRGLRAEAFF. The CDR3 DNA is TGTGCCAGCAGCCCCCGGGACAGGGGGCTTAGGGCTGAAGCTTTCTTT.

CDR3 sequence: CASSLGGDTATQYF. CDR3 nucleotide sequence: TGTGCCAGCAGCTTGGGGGGAGACACGGCGACCCAGTACTTC. V gene TRBV7-8 combines with J gene TRBJ2-5, with D possibly matching TRBD2 (6 bases). Germline-derived CDR1 and CDR2 are SGHVS and FQNEAQ. The V end lost 3 bases, the J end lost 7 bases, and 15 bases lay between the germline ends. The CDR3 consists of 14 residues.

This sequence joins TRBV7-3 and TRBJ1-3, with a possible D match to TRBD1 (6 bases). V was shortened by 2 bases and J by 0 bases, with 8 bases between the two germline ends. The CDR3 has 15 amino acids. The germline V gene encodes CDR1 SGHTA and CDR2 FQGTGA. For the CDR3, the DNA is TGTGCCAGCAGCTTAGACAGGAACTCTGGAAACACCATATATTTT. This gives the protein CASSLDRNSGNTIYF.

The chain carries TRBV5-4 and TRBJ1-3; 7 bases are shared with TRBD1. Per germline, CDR1 SGHNT and CDR2 YYREEE (reference sequence). V gave up 3 bases and J gave up 8 bases; unmatched junction bases: 5. This CDR3 has 13 residues. In DNA, the CDR3 is TGTGCCAGCAGCTCACAGGGGACTGACACCATATATTTT. It yields the protein CASSSQGTDTIYF.

The chain links TRBV7-2 to TRBJ2-7, with TRBD1 identical over 8 bases. This CDR3 is built from 15 residues. The germline CDR1 and CDR2 sequences are SGHTA and FQGNSA. Trimming cost V 4 bases and J 4 bases; bases outside gene matches: 9. CDR3 residues: CASSSPGQDLYEQYF. In nucleotides, the CDR3 is TGTGCCAGCAGCTCCCCGGGACAGGACCTATACGAGCAGTACTTC.

The sample holds many counts of this clone. This chain joins TRBV7-9 and TRBJ2-5; tentative D call: TRBD1 (5 bases). Germline CDR1 SEHNR, CDR2 FQNEAQ (reference sequence). The CDR3 extends over 14 amino acids. Trimming took 0 bases from V and 1 from J, leaving 6 bases between them. The CDR3 sequence: CASSLAQGQETQYF. CDR3 DNA: TGTGCCAGCAGCTTAGCCCAGGGCCAAGAGACCCAGTACTTC. Full variable domain (remainder filled in from reference TRBV7-9 and TRBJ2-5): DTGVSQNPRHKITKRGQNVTFRCDPISEHNRLYWYRQTLGQGPEFLTYFQNEAQLEKSRLLSDRFSAERPKGSFSTLEIQRTEQGDSAMYLCASSLAQGQETQYFGPGTRLLVL.

As for this clone: The sample contains more than one DNA sequence encoding this CDR3. The J gene is TRBJ2-7, the V gene TRBV5-6; D remains unclear. This CDR3 has 12 residues. Germline V gives CDR1 SGHDT, CDR2 YYEEEE. V dropped 0 bases and J dropped 3 bases, with 4 bases sitting between them. This CDR3 is CASSLASYEQYF. The CDR3 DNA is TGTGCCAGCAGCTTGGCGAGCTACGAGCAGTACTTC.

This chain links TRBV19 with TRBJ1-5, with 8 bases that match TRBD1. V trimming: 5 bases; J trimming: 2 bases; junction bases outside the gene matches: 14. Germline CDR1 reads LNHDA; CDR2 reads SQIVND (reference sequence). CDR3 length: 18 amino acids. This CDR3 is CASSSRDRSRWGNQPQHF. CDR3 in DNA: TGTGCCAGTAGTTCGCGGGACAGGAGCCGTTGGGGCAATCAGCCCCAGCATTTT.

The chain has TRBV5-4 and TRBJ2-1; 13 bases are a match to TRBD2. Germline V lookup: CDR1 SGHNT, CDR2 YYREEE (reference sequence). The CDR3 spans 17 residues. V lost 0 bases to trimming and J lost 7 bases; unmatched junction nucleotides: 7. Here the CDR3 reads CASSLGLAGGPSNEQFF. The CDR3 DNA reads TGTGCCAGCAGCTTGGGACTAGCGGGAGGTCCCTCGAATGAGCAGTTCTTC.

The CDR3: CASSLVPGVPGTEAFF. CDR3 in DNA: TGTGCCAGCAGCTTAGTCCCGGGGGTCCCGGGGACTGAAGCTTTCTTT. The rearrangement uses TRBV11-2 and TRBJ1-1; TRBD1 might be the D (5 bases). The V and J ends lost 1 base and 5 bases respectively, with 17 bases between them. Germline V gives CDR1 SGHAT, CDR2 FQNNGV. This CDR3 is 16 amino acids long.

J is TRBJ1-3 and V is TRBV7-2, with D perhaps matching TRBD1 (5 bases). CDR1 SGHTA and CDR2 FQGNSA come from the germline V gene. The CDR3 has 13 residues. V lost 3 bases and J lost 4, with 7 bases in between. CDR3: CASSFGGGNTIYF. CDR3 sequence (DNA): TGTGCCAGCAGCTTTGGGGGGGGAAACACCATATATTTT. Variable domain in full (rest from reference TRBV7-2 and TRBJ1-3): GAGVSQSPSNKVTEKGKDVELRCDPISGHTALYWYRQSLGQGLEFLIYFQGNSAPDKSGLPSDRFSAERTGGSVSTLTIQRTQQEDSAVYLCASSFGGGNTIYFGEGSWLTVV.

CDR3: CATSDPSRGTQYF. DNA for the CDR3: TGTGCCACCAGTGATCCCTCCAGGGGTACGCAGTATTTT. The chain is built from TRBV24-1 and TRBJ2-3; TRBD1 is a possible D gene (6 bases). The CDR3 covers 13 residues. Germline loops: CDR1 KGHDR, CDR2 SFDVKD. Trimming shortened V by 3 bases and J by 8 bases, and 11 bases separated the two germline ends.

The chain recombines TRBV29-1 with TRBJ2-3; 11 nucleotides align to TRBD2. The CDR3 is 16 amino acids. Germline V gene sequence: CDR1 SQVTM, CDR2 ANQGSEA. The junction had 4 bases not matched to a gene; V was cut back by 0 bases and J by 2 bases. The CDR3 is CSVEDRLAGPTDTQYF. The CDR3 DNA reads TGCAGCGTTGAAGACCGACTAGCGGGGCCCACAGATACGCAGTATTTT.

This clone came up once. In DNA, the CDR3 is TGTGCCAGCAGCTGGGGGGGTTTGGAAGAGACCCAGTACTTC. As protein: CASSWGGLEETQYF. The chain links TRBV5-8 to TRBJ2-5, with 7 bases lining up with TRBD2. Per germline, CDR1 SGHTS and CDR2 YDEGEE. The CDR3 covers 14 residues. The junction had 5 bases not matched to a gene; V was cut back by 3 bases and J by 3 bases.

The chain joins TRBV7-9 to TRBJ1-1; 8 positions agree with TRBD1. Per germline, CDR1 SEHNR and CDR2 FQNEAQ (reference sequence). The CDR3 runs to 16 residues. With 5 bases clipped from V and 1 base from J, the junction kept 9 bases outside the gene matches. CDR3 nucleotide sequence: TGTGCCAGCAGCCCTACCCCAGGGGGCAGGAACACTGAAGCTTTCTTT. Protein product: CASSPTPGGRNTEAFF.

The chain uses TRBV6-2 or TRBV6-3 and TRBJ2-3, with 10 bases identical to TRBD1. After removal of 2 bases from V and 6 bases from J, the junction contained 5 bases not matched to a gene. CDR1 MNHEY and CDR2 SVGEGT come from the germline V gene. This CDR3 comprises 15 residues. The CDR3 is CASSYGTGVRDTQYF. CDR3 coding DNA: TGTGCCAGCAGTTACGGGACAGGGGTCCGCGATACGCAGTATTTT.